The present entry profiles one TCR beta chain with its context. Its antigen is currently unknown. The CDR3 has 17 residues. V was pared by 1 base and J by 3 bases, with 17 bases between. Germline assignment: CDR1 SNHLY and CDR2 FYNNEI. The data are from a study of pediatric ulcerative colitis. Some clones are missing from TCRdb's copy, which holds only in-frame ones; the method was immunoSEQ multiplex PCR. The sample shows 57,000 or so clones, 87% of them seen only once. Broader study findings: Rectal repertoires separated controls, mild-moderate and acute severe colitis. All ulcerative colitis patients, but no controls, carried two rectal clonotypes. A couple of patients had blood samples with substantially reduced template counts.

This rearrangement joins TRBV2 to TRBJ2-3; D is ambiguous. The origin of this receptor is a boy aged 5-17 years who was a control in a study of pediatric ulcerative colitis. The source material was blood. Here the CDR3 DNA reads TGTGCCAGCAGTGAAGACCCTAAAGGAGAGTGGACAGATACGCAGTATTTT. Its protein product is CASSEDPKGEWTDTQYF.